The next 14 T cell receptor beta chains were all read from a single sample in a study of control samples from healthy donors and cancer patients. The table came from immunoSEQ multiplex PCR; TCRdb's copy has only in-frame clones and leaves some out. The data show 90,000 to 100,000 clones, around 90% seen once. Material: blood. These receptors originate from a woman aged 65 to 85 in good health.

V usage is TRBV3-1 (or the pseudogene TRBV3-2) and J usage is TRBJ1-2, with a weak D call TRBD1 (6 bases). CDR3 size: 13 residues. Germline V gene data show CDR1 as LGHDT and CDR2 as YNNKEL (reference sequence). Trimming took 3 bases from V and 7 from J, leaving 12 bases between them. The CDR3 sequence: CASSQRQVGGYTF. The CDR3 DNA reads TGTGCCAGCAGCCAGCGACAGGTTGGTGGCTACACCTTC.

The chain carries TRBV5-4 and TRBJ2-1; 8 bases fit TRBD1. Looked up from germline, CDR1 is SGHNT and CDR2 is YYREEE (reference sequence). The CDR3 consists of 16 residues. Germline trimming cut 1 base from V and 7 bases from J; bases unmatched to any gene: 10. The CDR3 region has the DNA TGTGCCAGCAGCTTGCCTACCGGGACAGGAGTTAATGAGCAGTTCTTC. As protein: CASSLPTGTGVNEQFF.

This clone was detected only once. The chain combines TRBV7-2 with TRBJ2-7; 10 positions agree with TRBD2. With 5 bases clipped from V and 2 bases from J, the junction kept 3 bases outside the gene matches. The germline gives CDR1 SGHTA, CDR2 FQGNSA. The CDR3 covers 14 residues. CDR3 residues: CASSLLAGPYEQYF. As DNA, the CDR3 is TGTGCCAGCAGCCTACTAGCGGGGCCCTACGAGCAGTACTTC.

This chain joins TRBV6-5 and TRBJ1-6; D gene unclear. Germline V gene lookup returns CDR1 MNHEY and CDR2 SVGAGI. V was pared by 6 bases and J by 8 bases, with 17 bases between. CDR3 length: 15 residues. The CDR3 DNA is TGTGCCAGCAGACTAGTAGAGAGGTTCCATTCACCCCTCCACTTT. Its translation is CASRLVERFHSPLHF.

The genes are TRBV6-6 and TRBJ2-1; D call uncertain. Trimming stripped 1 base from V and 5 bases from J, with 15 bases between. CDR1 and CDR2 from the germline V gene are MNHNY and SVGAGI (reference sequence). This CDR3 is 16 amino acids long. CDR3 residues: CASSYLSLQINNEQFF. DNA for the CDR3: TGTGCCAGCAGTTACTTAAGTTTACAGATCAACAATGAGCAGTTCTTC.

The chain recombines TRBV2 with TRBJ2-7, with D tentatively TRBD1 or TRBD2 (5 bases each). CDR3 length: 13 amino acids. V lost 5 bases and J lost 4, with 12 bases in between. Germline-derived CDR1 and CDR2 are SNHLY and FYNNEI. The chain's CDR3 is CASSRGEGYEQYF. Here the CDR3 DNA reads TGTGCCAGCAGTCGGGGAGAGGGGTACGAGCAGTACTTC. Supplemented by reference TRBV2 and TRBJ2-7, the full variable domain reads EPEVTQTPSHQVTQMGQEVILRCVPISNHLYFYWYRQILGQKVEFLVSFYNNEISEKSEIFDDQFSVERPDGSNFTLKIRSTKLEDSAMYFCASSRGEGYEQYFGPGTRLTVT.

The chain links TRBV30 to TRBJ1-1; no firm D call. The V gene's germline CDR1 is GTSNPN and CDR2 SVGIG (reference sequence). V was cut by 1 base and J by 1 base, with 10 bases left in between. The CDR3 has 14 amino acids. CDR3 in DNA: TGTGCCTGGAGTGCGGGGAACTCGAACACTGAAGCTTTCTTT. Translation gives CAWSAGNSNTEAFF.

This clone came up once. V gene TRBV6-2 or TRBV6-3 combines with J gene TRBJ2-7, with 10 bases that match TRBD2. CDR3 length: 15 amino acids. The ends lost 1 base at V and 6 bases at J; junction bases unmatched: 6. Germline CDR1 is MNHEY and CDR2 is SVGEGT. Here the CDR3 reads CASSYLGTSEGEQYF. The CDR3 DNA sequence: TGTGCCAGCAGTTACTTGGGGACTAGCGAGGGCGAGCAGTACTTC.

There are a few counts of this clone. This chain joins TRBV13 and TRBJ2-7; D could derive from TRBD1 or TRBD2 (7 bases each). CDR1 and CDR2 (germline): PRHDT, FYEKMQ (reference sequence). Trimming left V 5 bases short and J 4 bases short, with 18 bases between. CDR3 length equals 15 residues. CDR3 loop: CASSPGGGGGYEQYF. CDR3 coding DNA: TGTGCCAGCAGCCCTGGGGGAGGGGGCGGTTACGAGCAGTACTTC.

This clone was recorded only once. This chain uses TRBV6-5 with TRBJ1-4; D perhaps matches TRBD1 (5 bases). There are 14 residues in the CDR3. CDR1 and CDR2 (germline): MNHEY, SVGAGI. Trimming cost V 5 bases and J 0 bases, with 7 bases left between them. CDR3 loop: CASSTTATNEKLFF. CDR3 bases: TGTGCCAGCAGTACGACAGCAACTAATGAAAAACTGTTTTTT.

The chain uses TRBV2 and TRBJ1-4, with D tentatively TRBD1 (5 bases). The CDR3 loop spans 17 amino acids. Germline loops: CDR1 SNHLY, CDR2 FYNNEI. Trimming took off 7 bases at V and 0 bases at J, with 18 bases between the two ends. CDR3 DNA sequence: TGTGCCAGCAATTTGGGACGCCTCGGCTCAACTAATGAAAAACTGTTTTTT. Translating it yields CASNLGRLGSTNEKLFF.

V and J are TRBV19 and TRBJ2-7; D possibly corresponds to TRBD2 (5 bases). There are 11 residues in the CDR3. The germline V gene encodes CDR1 LNHDA and CDR2 SQIVND (reference sequence). Deletions cut 4 bases from V and 7 bases from J, with 8 bases between. CDR3 in amino acids: CASSNREEQYF. DNA for the CDR3: TGTGCCAGTAGTAATCGGGAAGAGCAGTACTTC.

This sequence joins TRBV6-2 or TRBV6-3 and TRBJ2-3; D is unclear. Germline V CDR1 and CDR2: MNHEY, SVGEGT. There are 14 residues in the CDR3. Trimming removed 5 bases from V and 1 base from J, with 10 bases in between. CDR3 amino acids: CASSLQYRTDTQYF. The CDR3 DNA follows: TGTGCCAGCAGTCTACAATATCGCACAGATACGCAGTATTTT.

The V call is TRBV19, the J call TRBJ1-2; D remains unclear. Germline V CDR1 and CDR2: LNHDA, SQIVND (reference sequence). Trimming removed 9 bases at V and 2 bases at J, with 13 bases between. The CDR3 has 13 residues. CDR3 protein: CASKQQSNYGYTF. The CDR3 nucleotides are TGTGCCAGCAAACAACAGTCAAACTATGGCTACACCTTC.